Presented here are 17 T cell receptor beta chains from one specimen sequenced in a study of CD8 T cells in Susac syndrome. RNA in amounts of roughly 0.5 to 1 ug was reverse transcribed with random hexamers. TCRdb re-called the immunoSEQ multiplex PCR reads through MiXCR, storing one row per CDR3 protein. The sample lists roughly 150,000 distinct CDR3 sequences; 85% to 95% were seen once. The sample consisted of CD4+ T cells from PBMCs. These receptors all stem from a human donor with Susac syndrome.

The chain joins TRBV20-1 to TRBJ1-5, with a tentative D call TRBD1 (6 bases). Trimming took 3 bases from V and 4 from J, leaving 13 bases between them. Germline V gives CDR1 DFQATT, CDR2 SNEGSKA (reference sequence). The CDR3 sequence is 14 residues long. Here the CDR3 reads CSARGRTENQPQHF. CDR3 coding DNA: TGCAGTGCTAGGGGCCGGACAGAAAATCAGCCCCAGCATTTT.

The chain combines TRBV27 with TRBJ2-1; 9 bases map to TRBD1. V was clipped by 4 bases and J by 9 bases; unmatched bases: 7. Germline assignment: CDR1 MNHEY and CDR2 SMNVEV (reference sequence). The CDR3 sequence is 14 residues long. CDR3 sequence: CASSWGQGGGEQFF. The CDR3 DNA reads TGTGCCAGCAGTTGGGGACAGGGTGGTGGTGAGCAGTTCTTC.

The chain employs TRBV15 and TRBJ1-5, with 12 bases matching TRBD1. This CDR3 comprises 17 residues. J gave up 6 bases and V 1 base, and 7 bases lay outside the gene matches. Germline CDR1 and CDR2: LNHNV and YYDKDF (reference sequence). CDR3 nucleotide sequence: TGTGCCACCAGCAGAGGAGCGGGACAGGGGGCGATTCAGCCCCAGCATTTT. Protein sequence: CATSRGAGQGAIQPQHF.

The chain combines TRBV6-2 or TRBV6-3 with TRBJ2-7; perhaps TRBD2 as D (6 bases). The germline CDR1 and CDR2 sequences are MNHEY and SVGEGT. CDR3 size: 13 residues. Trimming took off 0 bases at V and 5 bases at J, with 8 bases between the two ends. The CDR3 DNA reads TGTGCCAGCAGTTACTCGGCGGGAAACGAGCAGTACTTC. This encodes CASSYSAGNEQYF.

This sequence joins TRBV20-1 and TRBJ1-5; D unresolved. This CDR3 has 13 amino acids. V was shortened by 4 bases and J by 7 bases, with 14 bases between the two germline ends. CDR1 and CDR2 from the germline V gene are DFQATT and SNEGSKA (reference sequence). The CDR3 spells CSAIQLGGQPQHF. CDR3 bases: TGCAGTGCTATCCAATTGGGTGGCCAGCCCCAGCATTTT.

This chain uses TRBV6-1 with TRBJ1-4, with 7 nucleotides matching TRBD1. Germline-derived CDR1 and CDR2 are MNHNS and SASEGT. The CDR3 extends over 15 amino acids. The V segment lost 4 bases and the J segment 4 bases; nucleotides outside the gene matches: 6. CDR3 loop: CASSGPGGLNEKLFF. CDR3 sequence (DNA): TGTGCCAGCAGTGGTCCAGGGGGACTTAATGAAAAACTGTTTTTT.

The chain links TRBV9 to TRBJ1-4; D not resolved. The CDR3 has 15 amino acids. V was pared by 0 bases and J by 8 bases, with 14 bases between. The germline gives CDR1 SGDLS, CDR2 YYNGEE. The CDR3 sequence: CASSVEAAKPEKLFF. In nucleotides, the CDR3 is TGTGCCAGCAGCGTAGAGGCGGCGAAACCGGAAAAACTGTTTTTT.

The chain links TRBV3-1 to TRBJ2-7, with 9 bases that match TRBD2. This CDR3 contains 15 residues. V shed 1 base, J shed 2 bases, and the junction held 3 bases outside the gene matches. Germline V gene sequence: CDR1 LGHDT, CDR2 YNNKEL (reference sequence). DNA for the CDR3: TGTGCCAGCAGCCAAGTTGCGGGGGGGCCCTACGAGCAGTACTTC. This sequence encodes CASSQVAGGPYEQYF.

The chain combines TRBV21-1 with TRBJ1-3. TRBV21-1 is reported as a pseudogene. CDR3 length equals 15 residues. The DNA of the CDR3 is TGTGCCAGCAGCAAAGTGTGGAGCTCTGGAAACACCATATATTTT. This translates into CASSKVWSSGNTIYF.

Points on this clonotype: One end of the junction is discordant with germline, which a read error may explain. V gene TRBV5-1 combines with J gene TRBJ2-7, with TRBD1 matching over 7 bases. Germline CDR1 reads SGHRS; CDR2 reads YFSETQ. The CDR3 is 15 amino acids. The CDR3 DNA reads TGCGCCAGCAGCTTTCGCCCGGGACAGTATACGAGCAGAGGGTTC. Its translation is CASSFRPGQYTSRGF. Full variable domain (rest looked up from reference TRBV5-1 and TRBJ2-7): KAGVTQTPRYLIKTRGQQVTLSCSPISGHRSVSWYQQTPGQGLQFLFEYFSETQRNKGNFPGRFSGRQFSNSRSEMNVSTLELGDSALYLCASSFRPGQYTSRGFGPGTRLTVT.

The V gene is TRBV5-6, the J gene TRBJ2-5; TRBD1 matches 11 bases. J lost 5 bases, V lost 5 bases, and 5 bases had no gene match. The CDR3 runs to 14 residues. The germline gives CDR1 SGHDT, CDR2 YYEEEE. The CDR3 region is CASSGTGGFETQYF. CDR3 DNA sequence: TGTGCCAGCAGTGGGACAGGGGGATTCGAGACCCAGTACTTC.

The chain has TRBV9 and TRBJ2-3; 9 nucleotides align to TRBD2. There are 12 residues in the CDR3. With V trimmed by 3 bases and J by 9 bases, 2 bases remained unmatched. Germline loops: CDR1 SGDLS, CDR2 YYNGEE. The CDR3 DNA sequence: TGTGCCAGCAGCGCGGGGACTAGCACGCAGTATTTT. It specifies CASSAGTSTQYF.

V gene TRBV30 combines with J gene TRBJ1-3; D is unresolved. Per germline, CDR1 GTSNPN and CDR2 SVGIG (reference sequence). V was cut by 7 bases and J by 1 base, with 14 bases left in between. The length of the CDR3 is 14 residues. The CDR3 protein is CASLRSVSGNTIYF. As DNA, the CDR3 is TGTGCCTCGCTACGATCGGTGTCTGGAAACACCATATATTTT.

Here the CDR3 DNA reads TGTGCCACCAGCAGAGATCGTGAGGCGCAGTACTTC. Encoded protein: CATSRDREAQYF. The rearrangement uses TRBV15 and TRBJ2-7; no clear D. The V gene's germline CDR1 is LNHNV and CDR2 YYDKDF (reference sequence). Deletions cut 0 bases from V and 9 bases from J, with 9 bases between. The CDR3 is 12 residues long.

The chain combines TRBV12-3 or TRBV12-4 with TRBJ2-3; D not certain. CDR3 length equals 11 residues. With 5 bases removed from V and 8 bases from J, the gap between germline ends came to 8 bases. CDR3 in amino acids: CASSVSITQYF. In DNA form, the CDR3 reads TGTGCCAGCAGTGTAAGCATTACGCAGTATTTT.

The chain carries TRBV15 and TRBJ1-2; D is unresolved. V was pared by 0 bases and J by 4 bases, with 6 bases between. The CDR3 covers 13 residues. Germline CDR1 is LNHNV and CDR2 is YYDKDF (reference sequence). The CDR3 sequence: CATSREIAYGYTF. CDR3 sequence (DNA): TGTGCCACCAGCAGAGAAATCGCCTATGGCTACACCTTC.

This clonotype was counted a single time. CDR3 sequence: CASSQDPGTDVISANEKLFF. The CDR3, as DNA: TGCGCCAGCAGCCAAGACCCCGGGACAGACGTAATTTCAGCTAATGAAAAACTGTTTTTT. The rearrangement joins TRBV4-1 to TRBJ1-4, with 7 bases that match TRBD1. Germline CDR1 and CDR2: MGHRA and YSYEKL. V gave up 0 bases and J gave up 3 bases; unmatched junction bases: 16. This CDR3 spans 20 amino acids.